The clone carrying this T cell receptor (beta chain) was seen a few times. Its specificity is unknown. The sample is drawn from a study of human T cells and chemical hapten exposure. Study details: Diphenylcyclopropenone, dosed weekly to the scalp, was given to patients throughout the roughly 25-week study. Minor pooled library volume differences mainly drove per-sample TCR yield variation. Notes on the study in general: Alopecia affected the donors, so their immune response may differ from healthy people's.

Time point meaning: patch test 1, 2 weeks after DPC sensitization. Treatment given: therapeutic diphenylcyclopropenone sensitization with weekly scalp DPC. V shed 6 bases and J shed 1 base, with 14 bases lying between them. This CDR3 is built from 15 residues. The germline V gene encodes CDR1 LNHDA and CDR2 SQIVND (reference sequence). MiXCR, applied by TCRdb to the RACE reads, yields one record per CDR3 protein. The profile shows about 340,000 distinct CDR3 sequences, around 7% of them singletons. The chain couples TRBV19 to TRBJ2-3, with D possibly being TRBD1 or TRBD2 (6 bases each). The sample consisted of whole blood, taken in connection with sensitization to the hapten diphenylcyclopropenone (DPC). The source of this sequence is a woman aged 18-30 years with alopecia areata. Some clones in this sample may be carry-over from other donors' samples. The CDR3 spells CASSPTRGGTDTQYF. As DNA, the CDR3 is TGTGCCAGTAGCCCCACGAGGGGGGGCACAGATACGCAGTATTTT.